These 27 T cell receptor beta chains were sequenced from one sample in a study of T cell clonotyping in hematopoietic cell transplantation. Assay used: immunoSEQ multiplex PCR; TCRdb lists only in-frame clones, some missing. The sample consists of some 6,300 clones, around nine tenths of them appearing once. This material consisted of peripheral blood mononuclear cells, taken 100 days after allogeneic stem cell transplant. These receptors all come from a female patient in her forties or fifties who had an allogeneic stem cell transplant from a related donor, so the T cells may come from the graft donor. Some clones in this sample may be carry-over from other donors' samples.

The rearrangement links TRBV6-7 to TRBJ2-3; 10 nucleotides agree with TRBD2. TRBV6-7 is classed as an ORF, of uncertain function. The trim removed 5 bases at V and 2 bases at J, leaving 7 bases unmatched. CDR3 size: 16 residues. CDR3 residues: CASSLSAGGLTDTQYF. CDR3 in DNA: TGTGCCAGCAGTCTATCAGCGGGAGGGCTCACAGATACGCAGTATTTT.

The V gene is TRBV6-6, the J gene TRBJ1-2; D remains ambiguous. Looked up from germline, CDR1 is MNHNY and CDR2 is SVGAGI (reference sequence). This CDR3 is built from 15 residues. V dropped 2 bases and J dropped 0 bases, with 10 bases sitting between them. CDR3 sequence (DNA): TGTGCCAGCAGTTACATTGGCAGATCTAACTATGGCTACACCTTC. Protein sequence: CASSYIGRSNYGYTF.

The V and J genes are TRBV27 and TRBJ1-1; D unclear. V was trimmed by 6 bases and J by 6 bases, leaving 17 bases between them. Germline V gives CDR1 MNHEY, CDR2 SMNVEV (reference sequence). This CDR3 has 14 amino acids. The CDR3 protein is CASSMIPGRAEAFF. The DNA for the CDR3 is TGTGCCAGCAGCATGATTCCCGGGAGGGCTGAAGCTTTCTTT.

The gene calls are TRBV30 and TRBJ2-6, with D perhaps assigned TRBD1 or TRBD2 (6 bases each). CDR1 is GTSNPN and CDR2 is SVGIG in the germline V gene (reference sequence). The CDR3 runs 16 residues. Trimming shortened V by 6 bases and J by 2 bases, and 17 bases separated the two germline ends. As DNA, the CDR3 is TGTGCCTGTGGGGGGCGGTTAACGACTGGGGCCAACGTCCTGACTTTC. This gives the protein CACGGRLTTGANVLTF.

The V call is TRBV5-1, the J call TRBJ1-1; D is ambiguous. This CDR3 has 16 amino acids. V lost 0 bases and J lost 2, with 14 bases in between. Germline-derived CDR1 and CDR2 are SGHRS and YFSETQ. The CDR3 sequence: CASSLGPTDGNTEAFF. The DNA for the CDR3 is TGCGCCAGCAGCTTGGGACCCACGGACGGAAACACTGAAGCTTTCTTT.

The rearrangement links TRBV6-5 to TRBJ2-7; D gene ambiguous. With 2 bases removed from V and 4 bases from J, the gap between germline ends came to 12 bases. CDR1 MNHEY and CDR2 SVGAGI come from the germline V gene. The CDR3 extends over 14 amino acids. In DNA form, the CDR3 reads TGTGCCAGCAGTTACAAGAGAAGGAATTACGAGCAGTACTTC. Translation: CASSYKRRNYEQYF.

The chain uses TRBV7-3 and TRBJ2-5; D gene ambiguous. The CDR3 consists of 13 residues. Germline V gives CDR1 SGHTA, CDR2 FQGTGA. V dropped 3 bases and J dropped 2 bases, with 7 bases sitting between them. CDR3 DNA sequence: TGTGCCAGCAGCTTTGGTGCGCAAGAGACCCAGTACTTC. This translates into CASSFGAQETQYF.

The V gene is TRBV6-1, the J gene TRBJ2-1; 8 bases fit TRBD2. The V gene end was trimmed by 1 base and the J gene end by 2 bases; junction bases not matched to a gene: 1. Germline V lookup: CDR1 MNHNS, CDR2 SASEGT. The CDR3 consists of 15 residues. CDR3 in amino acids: CASSEVSGAYNEQFF. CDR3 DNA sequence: TGTGCCAGCAGTGAAGTTAGCGGGGCCTACAATGAGCAGTTCTTC.

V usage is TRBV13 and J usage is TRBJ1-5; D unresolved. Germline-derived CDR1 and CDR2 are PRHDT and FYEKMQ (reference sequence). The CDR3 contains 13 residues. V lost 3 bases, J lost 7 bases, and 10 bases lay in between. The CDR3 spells CASSFQETQPQHF. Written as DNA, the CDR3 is TGTGCCAGCAGCTTTCAAGAAACCCAGCCCCAGCATTTT.

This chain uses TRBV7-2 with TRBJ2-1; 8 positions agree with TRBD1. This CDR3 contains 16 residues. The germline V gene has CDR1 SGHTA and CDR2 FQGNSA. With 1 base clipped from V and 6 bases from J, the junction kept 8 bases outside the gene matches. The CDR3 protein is CASSLVVQGEFNEQFF. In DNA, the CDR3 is TGTGCCAGCAGCTTAGTTGTACAGGGGGAATTCAATGAGCAGTTCTTC.

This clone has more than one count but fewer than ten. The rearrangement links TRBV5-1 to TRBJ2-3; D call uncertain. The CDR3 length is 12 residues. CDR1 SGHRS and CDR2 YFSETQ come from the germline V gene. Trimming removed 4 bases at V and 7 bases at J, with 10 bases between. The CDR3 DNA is TGCGCCAGCAGCGATACAGCTAATACGCAGTATTTT. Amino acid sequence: CASSDTANTQYF.

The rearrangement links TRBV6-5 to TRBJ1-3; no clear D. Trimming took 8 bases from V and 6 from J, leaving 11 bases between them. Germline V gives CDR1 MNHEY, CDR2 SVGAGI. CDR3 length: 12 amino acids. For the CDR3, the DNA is TGTGCCAGCTGGGGAGGCGAAAACACCATATATTTT. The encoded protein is CASWGGENTIYF.

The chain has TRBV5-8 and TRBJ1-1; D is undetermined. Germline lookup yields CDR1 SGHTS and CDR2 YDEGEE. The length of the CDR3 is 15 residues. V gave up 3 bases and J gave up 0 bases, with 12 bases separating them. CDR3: CASSYQQIVNTEAFF. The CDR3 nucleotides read TGTGCCAGCAGCTACCAACAGATTGTGAACACTGAAGCTTTCTTT.

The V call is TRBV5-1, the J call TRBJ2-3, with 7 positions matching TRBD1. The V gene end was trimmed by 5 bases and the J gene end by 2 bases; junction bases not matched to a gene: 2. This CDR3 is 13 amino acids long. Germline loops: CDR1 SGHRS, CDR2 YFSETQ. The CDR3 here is CASRGTVTDTQYF. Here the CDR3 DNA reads TGCGCCAGCAGGGGGACAGTCACAGATACGCAGTATTTT. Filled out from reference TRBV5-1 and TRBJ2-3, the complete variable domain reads KAGVTQTPRYLIKTRGQQVTLSCSPISGHRSVSWYQQTPGQGLQFLFEYFSETQRNKGNFPGRFSGRQFSNSRSEMNVSTLELGDSALYLCASRGTVTDTQYFGPGTRLTVL.

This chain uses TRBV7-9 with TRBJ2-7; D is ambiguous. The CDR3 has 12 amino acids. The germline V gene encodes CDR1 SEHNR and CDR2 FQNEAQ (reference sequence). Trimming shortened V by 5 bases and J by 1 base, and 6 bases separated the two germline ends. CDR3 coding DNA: TGTGCCAGCAGCCCGGTGTCCTACGAGCAGTACTTC. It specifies CASSPVSYEQYF.

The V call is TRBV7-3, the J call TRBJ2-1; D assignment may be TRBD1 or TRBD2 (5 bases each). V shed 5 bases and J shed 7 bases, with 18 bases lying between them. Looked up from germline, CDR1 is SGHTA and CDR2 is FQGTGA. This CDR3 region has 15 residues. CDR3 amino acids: CASSQNRGLTNEQFF. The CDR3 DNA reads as TGTGCCAGCAGCCAAAATCGGGGCCTGACGAATGAGCAGTTCTTC.

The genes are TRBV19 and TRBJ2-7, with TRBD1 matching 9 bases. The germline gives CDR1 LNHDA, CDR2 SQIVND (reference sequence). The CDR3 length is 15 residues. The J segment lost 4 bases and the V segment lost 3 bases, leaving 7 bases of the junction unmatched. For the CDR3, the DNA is TGTGCCAGTAGTATTTCCGGGACAGGGAAATACGAGCAGTACTTC. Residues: CASSISGTGKYEQYF.

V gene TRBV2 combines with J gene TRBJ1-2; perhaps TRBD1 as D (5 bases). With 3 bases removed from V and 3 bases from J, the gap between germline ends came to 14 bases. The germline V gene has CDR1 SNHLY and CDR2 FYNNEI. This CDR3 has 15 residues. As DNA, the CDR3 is TGTGCCAGCAGTGAGGGGGGGTTCCAGTACTATGGCTACACCTTC. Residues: CASSEGGFQYYGYTF.

CDR3 DNA sequence: TGTGCCAGCAGTGTTAGTTCCGGGCAGGGGGCTCAGCCCCAGCATTTT. Translation: CASSVSSGQGAQPQHF. The rearrangement links TRBV6-1 to TRBJ1-5, with TRBD1 matching 8 bases. Germline V gene data show CDR1 as MNHNS and CDR2 as SASEGT. V shed 4 bases and J 6 bases; nucleotides not matched to a gene: 11. CDR3 length equals 16 residues.

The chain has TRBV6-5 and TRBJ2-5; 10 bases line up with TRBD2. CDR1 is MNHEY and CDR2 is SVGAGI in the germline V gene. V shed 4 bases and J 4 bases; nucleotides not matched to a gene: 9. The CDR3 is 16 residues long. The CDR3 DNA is TGTGCCAGCAGTTCCCCTAGCGGGAGATCAGGAGAGACCCAGTACTTC. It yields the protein CASSSPSGRSGETQYF.

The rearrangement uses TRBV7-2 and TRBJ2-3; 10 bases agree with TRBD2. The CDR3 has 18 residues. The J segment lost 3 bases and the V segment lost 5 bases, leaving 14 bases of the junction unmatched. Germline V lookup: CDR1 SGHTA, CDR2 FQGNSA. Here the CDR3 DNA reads TGTGCCAGCAGCACCCAATTCCCGGGTAGCGGGAGGACAGATACGCAGTATTTT. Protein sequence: CASSTQFPGSGRTDTQYF.

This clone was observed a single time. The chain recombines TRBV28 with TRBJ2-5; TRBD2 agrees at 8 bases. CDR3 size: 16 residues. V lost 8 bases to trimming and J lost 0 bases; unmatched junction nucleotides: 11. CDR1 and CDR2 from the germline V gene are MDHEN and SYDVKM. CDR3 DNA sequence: TGTGCCAGCCTCGGATCGACTAGCGCCCACCAAGAGACCCAGTACTTC. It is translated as CASLGSTSAHQETQYF.

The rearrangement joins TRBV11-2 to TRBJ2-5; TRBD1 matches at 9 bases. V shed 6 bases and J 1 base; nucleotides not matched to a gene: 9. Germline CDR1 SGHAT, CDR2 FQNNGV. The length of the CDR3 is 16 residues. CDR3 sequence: CASSWDRAIPQETQYF. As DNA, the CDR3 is TGTGCCAGCAGTTGGGACAGGGCTATCCCCCAAGAGACCCAGTACTTC.

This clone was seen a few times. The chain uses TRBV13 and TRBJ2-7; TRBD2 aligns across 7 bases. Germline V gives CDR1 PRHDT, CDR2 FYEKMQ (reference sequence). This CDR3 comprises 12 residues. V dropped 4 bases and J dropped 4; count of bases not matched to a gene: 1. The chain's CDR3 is CASSSSGYEQYF. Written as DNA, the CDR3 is TGTGCCAGCAGCTCTAGCGGTTACGAGCAGTACTTC.

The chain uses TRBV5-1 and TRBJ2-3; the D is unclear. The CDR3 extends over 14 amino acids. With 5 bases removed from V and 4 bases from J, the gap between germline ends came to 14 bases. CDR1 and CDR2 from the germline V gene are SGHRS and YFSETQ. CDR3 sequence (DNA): TGCGCCAGCAGGAAGGGTGGGGAATCAGATACGCAGTATTTT. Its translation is CASRKGGESDTQYF.

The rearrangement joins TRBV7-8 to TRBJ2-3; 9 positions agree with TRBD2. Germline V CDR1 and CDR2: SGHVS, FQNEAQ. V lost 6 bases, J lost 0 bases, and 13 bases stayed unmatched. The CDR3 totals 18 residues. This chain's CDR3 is CASRPLAGTLPSTDTQYF. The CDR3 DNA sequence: TGTGCCAGCAGGCCCCTAGCGGGAACACTTCCTAGCACAGATACGCAGTATTTT.

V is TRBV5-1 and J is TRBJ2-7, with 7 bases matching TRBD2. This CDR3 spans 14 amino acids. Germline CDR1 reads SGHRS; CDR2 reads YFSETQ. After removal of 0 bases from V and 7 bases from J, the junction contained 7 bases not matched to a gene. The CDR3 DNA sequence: TGCGCCAGCAGCTTGGGGGCGGGAGTGCGAGAGCAGTACTTC. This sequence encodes CASSLGAGVREQYF.